This T cell receptor (beta chain) appears in the sequencing data of a study of tumor-infiltrating lymphocytes in primary liver carcinoma. Study information: Sample yields of productive TCRbeta reads, ranging from roughly 3.65 to 8 million, were similar across tissue types.

A primer matching the constant region was used to make TCR beta cDNA from 500 to 650 ng of total RNA. Libraries of TCR beta came from three nested multiplex PCR rounds with slightly modified ARM-PCR. TCRdb recomputed calls from the multiplex PCR reads with MiXCR, one row per CDR3 protein. The repertoire holds some 320,000 distinct CDR3 sequences, with around three fifths as singletons. As for this clonotype: Its antigen is undetermined. An end of the junction differs from the germline gene, which may be a read error.

Study observations and caveats: Tumor-adjacent and tumor-blood pairs overlapped less than tumor region pairs did. Compared with blood, tumor repertoires held significantly more in their top 250 clones.

Germline DNA was extracted too, while blood RNA derived from unsorted whole blood. With chronic HBV infection, the patients were also treatment-naive. Sequencing was carried out using peripheral blood. The TCR comes from a middle-aged man with primary liver carcinoma and hepatitis B virus infection.

CDR3 sequence reads: CASRPGGGPTDTQYF. For the CDR3, the DNA is TGTGCCAGCCGCCCCGGTGGGGGTCCCACAGATACGCAATATTTT. The J gene is TRBJ2-3, the V gene TRBV11-3, with D tentatively TRBD1 or TRBD2 (5 bases each). The CDR3 spans 15 residues. Looked up from germline, CDR1 is SGHNT and CDR2 is YENEEA. Full variable domain (missing parts from reference TRBV11-3 and TRBJ2-3): EAGVVQSPRYKIIEKKQPVAFWCNPISGHNTLYWYLQNLGQGPELLIRYENEEAVDDSQLPKDRFSAERLKGVDSTLKIQPAELGDSAVYLCASRPGGGPTDTQYFGPGTRLTVL.